These 21 T cell receptor beta chains share one sample of origin, sequenced in a study of cytomegalovirus exposure and HLA in healthy donors. The table came from immunoSEQ multiplex PCR; TCRdb's copy has only in-frame clones and leaves some out. The table records about 160,000 clones, less than 95% of them present only once. Sequencing was performed on PBMCs. The receptors shown here come from a woman aged 18-29 years in good health and CMV-seropositive.

The gene calls are TRBV15 and TRBJ2-3; 7 nucleotides agree with TRBD1. CDR3 length: 16 residues. Germline loops: CDR1 LNHNV, CDR2 YYDKDF (reference sequence). J lost 5 bases, V lost 0 bases, and 8 bases had no gene match. CDR3 sequence reads: CATSRDPGGLLDTQYF. As DNA, the CDR3 is TGTGCCACCAGCAGAGACCCAGGGGGTTTGTTAGATACGCAGTATTTT.

This chain connects TRBV5-5 to TRBJ1-1; D perhaps matches TRBD1 (5 bases). Per the germline V gene, CDR1 is SGHKS and CDR2 is YYEKEE (reference sequence). Trimming shortened V by 2 bases and J by 4 bases, and 18 bases separated the two germline ends. CDR3 length: 16 residues. The CDR3 here is CASSFFGIRRGTEAFF. The CDR3 DNA reads TGTGCCAGCAGCTTTTTTGGGATCAGGAGGGGCACTGAAGCTTTCTTT. Supplemented by reference TRBV5-5 and TRBJ1-1, the full variable domain reads DAGVTQSPTHLIKTRGQQVTLRCSPISGHKSVSWYQQVLGQGPQFIFQYYEKEERGRGNFPDRFSARQFPNYSSELNVNALLLGDSALYLCASSFFGIRRGTEAFFGQGTRLTVV.

The DNA of the CDR3 is TGTGCCAGCAGTGAGGGACTAGCGACAGATACGCAGTATTTT. It is translated as CASSEGLATDTQYF. The chain couples TRBV6-4 to TRBJ2-3; 10 positions match TRBD2. The CDR3 is 14 amino acids. Germline-derived CDR1 and CDR2 are MRHNA and SNTAGT. V lost 3 bases to trimming and J lost 3 bases; unmatched junction nucleotides: 0.

The chain has TRBV7-3 and TRBJ2-1, with D hard to call. The CDR3 runs 14 residues. Trimming stripped 5 bases from V and 4 bases from J, with 12 bases between. Germline-derived CDR1 and CDR2 are SGHTA and FQGTGA. CDR3 region: CASSPLGGYNEQFF. In nucleotides, the CDR3 is TGTGCCAGCAGCCCCCTAGGCGGATACAATGAGCAGTTCTTC.

The chain employs TRBV23-1 and TRBJ1-4; D gene ambiguous. TRBV23-1 belongs to the ORF category, with a function that is uncertain. The CDR3 is made up of 14 amino acids. V dropped 4 bases and J dropped 8 bases, with 14 bases sitting between them. The CDR3 loop reads CASSPSALREKLFF. The CDR3 DNA reads TGCGCCAGCAGTCCTAGCGCCTTGAGGGAAAAACTGTTTTTT.

A single count supports this clone. The chain is built from TRBV5-5 and TRBJ1-5, with D perhaps matching TRBD1 (5 bases). Germline-derived CDR1 and CDR2 are SGHKS and YYEKEE (reference sequence). The CDR3 has 15 residues. V lost 0 bases and J 6 bases, leaving 13 bases between the germline ends. The CDR3 DNA reads as TGTGCCAGCAGCTTGGTGCAGGGTATAAGTCAGCCCCAGCATTTT. As protein: CASSLVQGISQPQHF.

The V gene is TRBV2, the J gene TRBJ2-1; TRBD2 matches at 7 bases. Germline lookup yields CDR1 SNHLY and CDR2 FYNNEI. The CDR3 extends over 15 amino acids. The CDR3 DNA follows: TGTGGGGGGGAACGGGCTAGCGGAGCCTACAATGAGCAGTTCTTC. This sequence encodes CGGERASGAYNEQFF.

The chain uses TRBV7-6 and TRBJ2-1, with 7 positions matching TRBD2. The CDR3 spans 15 residues. Losses at the gene ends were 5 bases for V and 7 bases for J; bases not matched to a gene: 11. Germline V gene lookup returns CDR1 SGHVS and CDR2 FNYEAQ. This chain's CDR3 is CASSPYRDYSNEQFF. The CDR3 nucleotides are TGTGCCAGCAGCCCTTACCGGGACTACAGTAATGAGCAGTTCTTC. Complete variable domain (other parts from reference TRBV7-6 and TRBJ2-1): GAGVSQSPRYKVTKRGQDVALRCDPISGHVSLYWYRQALGQGPEFLTYFNYEAQQDKSGLPNDRFSAERPEGSISTLTIQRTEQRDSAMYRCASSPYRDYSNEQFFGPGTRLTVL.

The chain uses TRBV27 and TRBJ2-7; 11 bases are a match to TRBD1. Germline CDR1 and CDR2: MNHEY and SMNVEV (reference sequence). The length of the CDR3 is 16 residues. Trimming removed 7 bases from V and 1 base from J; junction bases left unmatched: 9. CDR3 in amino acids: CASTPPGQGGSYEQYF. CDR3 bases: TGTGCCAGCACTCCCCCGGGACAGGGGGGATCCTACGAGCAGTACTTC.

The chain employs TRBV7-9 and TRBJ2-7, with 12 bases lining up with TRBD2. This CDR3 has 14 residues. Germline trimming cut 5 bases from V and 6 bases from J; bases unmatched to any gene: 5. The germline gives CDR1 SEHNR, CDR2 FQNEAQ (reference sequence). The CDR3 sequence: CASSPSGGASEQYF. As DNA, the CDR3 is TGTGCCAGCAGCCCTAGCGGGGGGGCGTCCGAGCAGTACTTC. Looking up the rest from reference TRBV7-9 and TRBJ2-7 gives the full variable domain: DTGVSQNPRHKITKRGQNVTFRCDPISEHNRLYWYRQTLGQGPEFLTYFQNEAQLEKSRLLSDRFSAERPKGSFSTLEIQRTEQGDSAMYLCASSPSGGASEQYFGPGTRLTVT.

This chain uses TRBV19 with TRBJ2-2; weak D call: TRBD1 (6 bases). The CDR3 is made up of 14 amino acids. V was shortened by 4 bases and J by 4 bases, with 10 bases between the two germline ends. From germline, CDR1 is LNHDA and CDR2 SQIVND (reference sequence). The CDR3 DNA sequence: TGTGCCAGTAGTACGACAGGATCCACCGGGGAGCTGTTTTTT. This codes for CASSTTGSTGELFF.

The chain combines TRBV7-9 with TRBJ2-7; D is possibly TRBD1 (6 bases). Trimming removed 1 base at V and 7 bases at J, with 11 bases between. Germline-derived CDR1 and CDR2 are SEHNR and FQNEAQ (reference sequence). The CDR3 is made up of 13 amino acids. The CDR3 region is CASSLGQALEQYF. The CDR3 DNA sequence: TGTGCCAGCAGCTTAGGACAGGCCCTAGAGCAGTACTTC.

The chain has TRBV27 and TRBJ2-7; 8 bases align to TRBD2. V shed 0 bases and J 0 bases; nucleotides not matched to a gene: 1. Germline lookup yields CDR1 MNHEY and CDR2 SMNVEV (reference sequence). There are 15 residues in the CDR3. The CDR3 coding sequence is TGTGCCAGCAGTTTATCCAGCGGGAGCTCCTACGAGCAGTACTTC. The encoded protein is CASSLSSGSSYEQYF.

The chain recombines TRBV5-4 with TRBJ2-1, with D uncertain. Germline CDR1 and CDR2: SGHNT and YYREEE (reference sequence). With 4 bases removed from V and 1 base from J, the gap between germline ends came to 6 bases. The CDR3 extends over 13 amino acids. The CDR3 protein is CASSPGSYNEQFF. Written as DNA, the CDR3 is TGTGCCAGCAGCCCGGGTTCCTACAATGAGCAGTTCTTC.

This chain connects TRBV18 to TRBJ2-7, with 10 bases fitting TRBD1. This CDR3 has 13 residues. Germline CDR1 is KGHSH and CDR2 is LQKENI. V dropped 3 bases and J dropped 6; count of bases not matched to a gene: 2. The CDR3 loop reads CASSPGQGTEQYF. The CDR3 nucleotides are TGTGCCAGCTCACCGGGACAGGGGACCGAGCAGTACTTC.

The V gene is TRBV6-1, the J gene TRBJ2-7; D is ambiguous. Germline assignment: CDR1 MNHNS and CDR2 SASEGT. Between the trimmed V and J ends, which lost 6 bases and 2 bases, there was a span of 5 bases. The CDR3 spans 11 residues. The CDR3 nucleotides are TGTGCCAGCAGCTCCGCCTACGAGCAGTACTTC. It translates to CASSSAYEQYF.

The chain carries TRBV5-4 and TRBJ2-1; 7 positions match TRBD2. The CDR3 runs to 16 residues. From germline, CDR1 is SGHNT and CDR2 YYREEE (reference sequence). Unmatched junction bases numbered 12, after V lost 0 bases and J lost 9 bases. CDR3 bases: TGTGCCAGCAGCTTGGATTGGAGCCGGGGGAGGGGTGAGCAGTTCTTC. Protein product: CASSLDWSRGRGEQFF.

This clone was seen once. The gene calls are TRBV7-6 and TRBJ2-3; 8 positions agree with TRBD2. The trim removed 5 bases at V and 6 bases at J, leaving 16 bases unmatched. Germline V gives CDR1 SGHVS, CDR2 FNYEAQ. The CDR3 extends over 17 amino acids. In DNA, the CDR3 is TGTGCCAGCAGCAGACTAACTAGCGGAGCGTCTAGGGATACGCAGTATTTT. This encodes CASSRLTSGASRDTQYF.

The rearrangement links TRBV7-3 to TRBJ2-3, with 10 bases identical to TRBD1. The V gene's germline CDR1 is SGHTA and CDR2 FQGTGA. J was trimmed by 4 bases and V by 5 bases; bases with no gene match: 9. This CDR3 spans 16 amino acids. CDR3 region: CASSMTGGGRADTQYF. The CDR3 bases are TGTGCCAGCAGCATGACAGGGGGCGGTCGGGCAGATACGCAGTATTTT. Using reference TRBV7-3 and TRBJ2-3 for the parts outside the CDR3, the full variable domain is GAGVSQTPSNKVTEKGKYVELRCDPISGHTALYWYRQSLGQGPEFLIYFQGTGAADDSGLPNDRFFAVRPEGSVSTLKIQRTERGDSAVYLCASSMTGGGRADTQYFGPGTRLTVL.

The gene calls are TRBV5-1 and TRBJ2-5, with D possibly matching TRBD1 (6 bases). This CDR3 has 16 amino acids. Germline V gives CDR1 SGHRS, CDR2 YFSETQ. V lost 0 bases, J lost 5 bases, and 17 bases lay in between. The CDR3 loop is CASSLGGHAVMETQYF. CDR3 nucleotides: TGCGCCAGCAGCTTGGGGGGGCACGCCGTTATGGAGACCCAGTACTTC.

V is TRBV9 and J is TRBJ2-1, with 9 bases matching TRBD2. CDR1 is SGDLS and CDR2 is YYNGEE in the germline V gene. V shed 1 base and J 8 bases; nucleotides not matched to a gene: 10. The CDR3 length is 16 residues. The CDR3 region is CASSVSVAGVRDEQFF. CDR3 bases: TGTGCCAGCAGCGTATCGGTAGCGGGAGTTAGGGATGAGCAGTTCTTC.